Each of the 19 T cell receptor beta chains below was sequenced from the same sample in a study of blood T cell repertoires in COVID-19. The table came from immunoSEQ multiplex PCR; TCRdb's copy has only in-frame clones and leaves some out. The sample has about 100,000 clones; approximately 86% are singletons. The sequencing input was peripheral blood. The source is a man aged 80 or over with acute or convalescent COVID-19.

The chain combines TRBV2 with TRBJ1-3; 11 positions match TRBD1. The germline V gene has CDR1 SNHLY and CDR2 FYNNEI. Trimming cost V 4 bases and J 1 base; bases outside gene matches: 3. The CDR3 has 16 amino acids. DNA for the CDR3: TGTGCCAGCAGTGGGGACAGGGGGTTATCTGGAAACACCATATATTTT. Residues: CASSGDRGLSGNTIYF.

The chain links TRBV7-9 to TRBJ2-6; 10 nucleotides agree with TRBD1. The CDR3 has 18 residues. The V gene's germline CDR1 is SEHNR and CDR2 FQNEAQ (reference sequence). Losses at the gene ends were 5 bases for V and 1 base for J; bases not matched to a gene: 8. DNA of the CDR3: TGTGCCAGCAGCGGGGACAGGGGCCCTTTTTCTGGGGCCAACGTCCTGACTTTC. Translated, it gives CASSGDRGPFSGANVLTF.

This clone was counted once. V is TRBV7-9 and J is TRBJ2-3; TRBD2 is a possible D gene (5 bases). The V and J ends lost 1 base and 4 bases respectively, with 6 bases between them. This CDR3 has 13 residues. The germline CDR1 and CDR2 sequences are SEHNR and FQNEAQ (reference sequence). CDR3: CASSLEEADTQYF. In DNA, the CDR3 is TGTGCCAGCAGCTTAGAGGAGGCAGATACGCAGTATTTT.

This chain links TRBV10-3 with TRBJ1-1; 8 nucleotides agree with TRBD1. This CDR3 spans 12 amino acids. Germline values: CDR1 ENHRY, CDR2 SYGVKD. The junction had 8 bases not matched to a gene; V was cut back by 6 bases and J by 11 bases. CDR3 amino acids: CAIRTGQAEAFF. CDR3 nucleotides: TGTGCCATCAGGACGGGACAGGCGGAGGCTTTCTTT.

The CDR3 coding sequence is TGTGCCAGCAGTTCCCGGGAAGGTGGGAGCCTGGCGAAGCAGTACTTC. It yields the protein CASSSREGGSLAKQYF. The gene calls are TRBV28 and TRBJ2-7; tentative D call: TRBD2 (5 bases). Germline values: CDR1 MDHEN, CDR2 SYDVKM. CDR3 length: 16 residues. Trimming left V 4 bases short and J 8 bases short, with 24 bases between.

This clone was recorded a few times. V usage is TRBV6-2 or TRBV6-3 and J usage is TRBJ2-1; 7 bases fit TRBD2. The germline V gene encodes CDR1 MNHEY and CDR2 SVGEGT. V dropped 6 bases and J dropped 7; count of bases not matched to a gene: 6. The length of the CDR3 is 13 residues. The CDR3 bases are TGTGCCAGCAGCCGGACTAGGAAGAATGAGCAGTTCTTC. It encodes CASSRTRKNEQFF.

V gene TRBV12-3 or TRBV12-4 combines with J gene TRBJ1-1; no firm D call. Trimming shortened V by 10 bases and J by 0 bases, and 12 bases separated the two germline ends. The CDR3 length is 13 residues. The CDR3 sequence is CATSPSLNTEAFF. DNA of the CDR3: TGTGCCACTAGCCCCAGCCTGAACACTGAAGCTTTCTTT.

This chain connects TRBV10-2 to TRBJ2-5; possible D gene TRBD1, 6 bases. Trimming cost V 4 bases and J 6 bases, with 18 bases left between them. Germline CDR1 reads WSHSY; CDR2 reads SAAADI. The CDR3 consists of 15 residues. In DNA form, the CDR3 reads TGCGCCAGCAGTGCTGAGGGGACAAAAAGAAAGACCCAGTACTTC. Protein: CASSAEGTKRKTQYF.

The chain employs TRBV9 and TRBJ2-7; TRBD2 aligns across 8 bases. This CDR3 comprises 13 residues. With V trimmed by 0 bases and J by 9 bases, 5 bases remained unmatched. Germline V gene data show CDR1 as SGDLS and CDR2 as YYNGEE. Here the CDR3 reads CASSVARGGPQYF. The CDR3 DNA sequence: TGTGCCAGCAGCGTAGCTCGGGGGGGACCGCAGTACTTC.

The chain couples TRBV5-1 to TRBJ1-3, with D unclear. The CDR3 is made up of 14 amino acids. The V end was cut by 4 bases, the J end by 0 bases, with 8 bases between. CDR1 is SGHRS, CDR2 YFSETQ, per germline. This CDR3 is CASSQEGSGNTIYF. For the CDR3, the DNA is TGCGCCAGCAGCCAGGAGGGCTCTGGAAACACCATATATTTT.

This chain connects TRBV28 to TRBJ2-6; D not certain. Germline CDR1 and CDR2: MDHEN and SYDVKM. CDR3 length: 13 residues. CDR3 nucleotide sequence: TGTGTTACTCAGGAACCTGGGGCCAACGTCCTGACTTTC. It yields the protein CVTQEPGANVLTF.

The V and J genes are TRBV12-3 or TRBV12-4 and TRBJ2-3; D is uncertain. The CDR3 sequence is 12 residues long. V lost 2 bases and J 6 bases, leaving 6 bases between the germline ends. CDR3 sequence: CASSLWRDTQYF. CDR3 coding DNA: TGTGCCAGCAGTTTATGGCGGGATACGCAGTATTTT.

The gene calls are TRBV29-1 and TRBJ1-1, with 7 bases matching TRBD1. The V and J ends lost 1 base and 4 bases, in that order; junction bases with no gene match: 3. The CDR3 is 13 amino acids. Germline CDR1 is SQVTM and CDR2 is ANQGSEA. The CDR3 is CSVEGQGFTEAFF. The CDR3 DNA reads as TGCAGCGTTGAAGGACAGGGATTCACTGAAGCTTTCTTT.

The gene calls are TRBV5-1 and TRBJ1-6, with a weak D call TRBD1 (6 bases). The CDR3 contains 15 residues. Germline CDR1 reads SGHRS; CDR2 reads YFSETQ. Between the trimmed V and J ends, which lost 1 base and 10 bases, there was a span of 15 bases. The DNA of the CDR3 is TGCGCCAGCAGCTTGAGTACAGGGATGGAGTCACCCCTCCACTTT. Its translation is CASSLSTGMESPLHF.

This clone was detected once. The V gene is TRBV6-2 or TRBV6-3, the J gene TRBJ2-2, with TRBD1 as a possible D gene (6 bases). Trimming shortened V by 2 bases and J by 5 bases, and 15 bases separated the two germline ends. The CDR3 extends over 16 amino acids. Germline V lookup: CDR1 MNHEY, CDR2 SVGEGT. The CDR3 loop reads CASSYTGQGRTGELFF. CDR3 sequence (DNA): TGTGCCAGCAGTTACACAGGGCAGGGGAGAACCGGGGAGCTGTTTTTT.

V and J are TRBV28 and TRBJ1-4; D is possibly TRBD1 (5 bases). This CDR3 is 18 amino acids long. CDR1 and CDR2 (germline): MDHEN, SYDVKM. With 8 bases removed from V and 0 bases from J, the gap between germline ends came to 22 bases. The CDR3 sequence: CASRSETRRGATNEKLFF. The DNA of the CDR3 is TGTGCCAGCCGTTCTGAAACACGGAGGGGTGCAACTAATGAAAAACTGTTTTTT. The variable domain in full, completed from reference TRBV28 and TRBJ1-4, reads DVKVTQSSRYLVKRTGEKVFLECVQDMDHENMFWYRQDPGLGLRLIYFSYDVKMKEKGDIPEGYSVSREKKERFSLILESASTNQTSMYLCASRSETRRGATNEKLFFGSGTQLSVL.

The CDR3 DNA sequence: TGTGCCAGCAGCTTGGTGGGACAGATTAATCAGCCCCAGCATTTT. Translation: CASSLVGQINQPQHF. This chain joins TRBV5-5 and TRBJ1-5; 7 bases agree with TRBD1. The germline V gene encodes CDR1 SGHKS and CDR2 YYEKEE (reference sequence). V shed 0 bases and J 4 bases; nucleotides not matched to a gene: 4. This CDR3 comprises 15 residues.

J is TRBJ1-6 and V is TRBV2, with D perhaps matching TRBD1 (5 bases). Germline V lookup: CDR1 SNHLY, CDR2 FYNNEI. This CDR3 contains 16 residues. The V end lost 5 bases, the J end lost 5 bases, and 16 bases lay between the germline ends. For the CDR3, the DNA is TGTGCCAGCAGTATTGGCGGGGCACAAAATAATTCACCCCTCCACTTT. It translates to CASSIGGAQNNSPLHF.

The chain is built from TRBV7-3 and TRBJ1-5, with TRBD1 identical over 8 bases. Germline loops: CDR1 SGHTA, CDR2 FQGTGA. The CDR3 runs 17 residues. The J segment lost 5 bases and the V segment lost 1 base, leaving 10 bases of the junction unmatched. The CDR3 nucleotides read TGTGCCAGCAGCTTAAGAGCATGGACAGGGATCCATCAGCCCCAGCATTTT. Translation gives CASSLRAWTGIHQPQHF.